Listed below are T cell receptor beta chains from one sample, sequenced in a study of cytomegalovirus exposure and HLA in healthy donors. Sequencing used immunoSEQ multiplex PCR; TCRdb keeps in-frame clones, though not all of them. Among 150,000 or so clones listed, more than 60% were seen once. Sequenced: PBMCs. The receptor source for this set is a woman in her fifties or sixties in good health and CMV-seropositive. Both conserved end residues are part of each CDR3. A D gene is named only where the DNA matches it firmly. Rows give clone size only sometimes, using once, few, many, or a class for an expanded clone.

>TRBJ2-5|TRBD2|NA|TRBV5-1
TGCGCCAGCAGCTTAGGAGCGGGAGGGTACCAAGAGACCCAGTACTTC
CASSLGAGGYQETQYF
>TRBJ1-2|TRBD1|NA|TRBV4-3
TGCGCCAGCAGCCAAGGGACAGGGGGTTATGGCTACACCTTC
CASSQGTGGYGYTF
>TRBJ2-2|NA|NA|TRBV7-7
TGTGCTAGCAGCTCCAACAGGGTCGGGGTCGGGGAGCTGTTTTTT
CASSSNRVGVGELFF
>TRBJ2-1|TRBD2|NA|TRBV6-5
TGTGCCAGCAGTTCCACCCCTAGCGGTTCCTACAATGAGCAGTTCTTC
CASSSTPSGSYNEQFF
>TRBJ2-3|NA|NA|TRBV2
TGTGCCAGCAGTGAAGACGAGAGCACAGATACGCAGTATTTT
CASSEDESTDTQYF
>TRBJ2-7|TRBD2|NA|TRBV9
TGTGCCAGCAGCGTTGGGACTAGCGGAGCAGGGCAGTACTTC
CASSVGTSGAGQYF
>TRBJ2-3|TRBD2|NA|TRBV4-3
TGCGCCAGCAGCCCCCGGGGAGCGGGGAGCACAGATACGCAGTATTTT
CASSPRGAGSTDTQYF
>TRBJ2-2|NA|NA|TRBV28
TGTGCCAGCAGTTCCCCAGCGGGCACGAACACCGGGGAGCTGTTTTTT
CASSSPAGTNTGELFF
>TRBJ1-1|TRBD1|NA|TRBV18
TGTGCCAGCTCACCCCGAAGGGGACAGGAGCTTTTTGAAGCTTTCTTT
CASSPRRGQELFEAFF
>TRBJ2-6|TRBD1|NA|TRBV28
TGTGCCAGCAGTCTGACAGGGAAAAGGATAAAGGACGGGGCCAACGGCCTGACTTTC
CASSLTGKRIKDGANGLTF
>TRBJ2-5|TRBD2|NA|TRBV6-5
TGTGCCAGCAGTTATGGACTAGCGGGGGTCCCAGAGACCCAGTACTTC
CASSYGLAGVPETQYF
>TRBJ1-4|NA|few|TRBV15
TGTGCCACCAGCAGAGATTTGGCCCCTCAGAGCGGTGAAAAACTGTTTTTT
CATSRDLAPQSGEKLFF
>TRBJ2-7|TRBD1|few|TRBV28
TGTGCCAGCACATCGACAGGGGTAGCCGGTGCCTACGAGCAGTACTTC
CASTSTGVAGAYEQYF
>TRBJ2-6|NA|NA|TRBV14
TGTGCCAGCAGCCTGGCAACTGGGGCCAACGTCCTGACTTTC
CASSLATGANVLTF
>TRBJ1-5|NA|NA|TRBV2
TGTGCCAGCACCCCACGGGGTCTAGAACAGCCCCAGCATTTT
CASTPRGLEQPQHF
>TRBJ2-2|TRBD1|NA|TRBV5-6
TGTGCCAGCAGTCACCGGGACAGAGACACCGGGGAGCTGTTTTTT
CASSHRDRDTGELFF
>TRBJ2-5|NA|NA|TRBV11-3
TGTGCCAGCAGCCCTGGACAGTCCCCCGAGACCCAGTACTTC
CASSPGQSPETQYF
>TRBJ2-6|NA|NA|TRBV18
TGTGCCAGCTCACCCCCAGGGATTGGGGCCAACGGCCTGACTTTC
CASSPPGIGANGLTF
>TRBJ1-4|NA|NA|TRBV7-2
TGTGCCAGCAGTTTTGACCGAGGTGTTAATGAAAAACTGTTTTTT
CASSFDRGVNEKLFF
>TRBJ1-5|TRBD1|few|TRBV6-1
TGTGCCAGCAGTGACCGACAGGGCAGGAGCAATCAGCCCCAGCATTTT
CASSDRQGRSNQPQHF
>TRBJ1-3|NA|few|TRBV19
TGTGCCAGTACCCGACTTCAAGGAGGAAACACCATATATTTT
CASTRLQGGNTIYF
>TRBJ2-7|NA|NA|TRBV7-3
TGTGCCAGCAGCCGTGACAGGTCTCCCACCTACGAGCAGTACTTC
CASSRDRSPTYEQYF
>TRBJ1-5|TRBD1|few|TRBV5-1
TGCGCCAGCAGCTACCTAGACCAGGGGGATAGCAATCAGCCCCAGCATTTT
CASSYLDQGDSNQPQHF
>TRBJ2-7|NA|few|TRBV5-5
TGTGCCAGCAGCTTGTCCGTCCAGCGGAGAGGCGAGCAGTACTTC
CASSLSVQRRGEQYF
>TRBJ2-7|NA|NA|TRBV19
TGTGCCAGTAACTTCCAAACTAGGACCTACGAGCAGTACTTC
CASNFQTRTYEQYF
>TRBJ2-3|NA|NA|TRBV11-3
TGTGCCAGCAGGCATGGGACTCTGACCACAGATACGCAGTATTTT
CASRHGTLTTDTQYF
>TRBJ1-5|NA|NA|TRBV6-1
TGTGCCAGCAGTCCGAGCGGAGGGGCTCATCAGCCCCAGCATTTT
CASSPSGGAHQPQHF
>TRBJ2-7|TRBD1|NA|TRBV29-1
TGCAGCGTTGTACGTCAGGGGGCTCGCGAGCAGTACTTC
CSVVRQGAREQYF
>TRBJ2-5|NA|NA|TRBV5-4
TGTGCCAGCAGCTTCCAGGGGCAAGAGACCCAGTACTTC
CASSFQGQETQYF
>TRBJ2-3|TRBD2|NA|TRBV29-1
TGCAGCGTACGTAGCGGGAGGGCGAGGGATACGCAGTATTTT
CSVRSGRARDTQYF
>TRBJ2-7|TRBD1|few|TRBV7-9
TGTGCCAGCAGCTTATCTTCACAGGGGGGCTACGAGCAGTACTTC
CASSLSSQGGYEQYF
>TRBJ2-7|TRBD1|NA|TRBV11-2
TGTGCCAGCAGCCTGAAACAGGGGGTATCCTACGAGCAGTACTTC
CASSLKQGVSYEQYF
>TRBJ2-2|TRBD1|NA|TRBV6-5
TGTGCCAGCAGTTCGCCGGGACAGGAGAACACCGGGGAGCTGTTTTTT
CASSSPGQENTGELFF
>TRBJ2-1|TRBD2|NA|TRBV4-3
TGCGCCAGCAGCCACTCTAGCGGGGGTCTGAATGAGCAGTTCTTC
CASSHSSGGLNEQFF
>TRBJ2-7|NA|NA|TRBV7-2
TGTGCCAGCAGCACCTCTCGGGACTCCCCCTACGAGCAGTACTTC
CASSTSRDSPYEQYF